These 9 T cell receptor beta chains came from one sample sequenced in a study of blood T cell repertoires in COVID-19. Libraries were prepared by immunoSEQ multiplex PCR; TCRdb keeps only in-frame clonotypes and omits some of them. Among 440,000 or so clones listed, 75% to 90% were seen once. The sequenced sample consisted of peripheral blood. The receptors originated from a woman between 40 and 50 years old with COVID-19, enrolled during active disease.

The chain couples TRBV5-5 to TRBJ1-1, with 8 nucleotides matching TRBD1. The V gene end was trimmed by 0 bases and the J gene end by 6 bases; junction bases not matched to a gene: 7. In germline, CDR1 is SGHKS, CDR2 YYEKEE (reference sequence). The CDR3 spans 15 residues. CDR3 DNA: TGTGCCAGCAGCTTGGGATGGACAGGGACTTCTGAAGCTTTCTTT. It is translated as CASSLGWTGTSEAFF.

The chain links TRBV4-3 to TRBJ1-1; the D is unclear. CDR3 length equals 14 residues. Looked up from germline, CDR1 is LGHNA and CDR2 is YSLEER. V was cut by 3 bases and J by 5 bases, with 13 bases left in between. The CDR3 is CASSQPGRGTEAFF. For the CDR3, the DNA is TGCGCCAGCAGCCAGCCGGGGAGAGGGACTGAAGCTTTCTTT.

Of note for this clone: One end of the junction does not line up with germline, which may come from a read error. The rearrangement links TRBV18 to TRBJ1-2; 7 nucleotides match TRBD1. Germline assignment: CDR1 KGHSH and CDR2 LQKENI. CDR3 length: 14 amino acids. The DNA for the CDR3 is TGTGCCAGCTCACCGGACAGGCTGAAGGAAAGGAGCGCCTTC. This encodes CASSPDRLKERSAF.

The V call is TRBV9, the J call TRBJ2-1; TRBD2 matches 7 bases. Germline lookup yields CDR1 SGDLS and CDR2 YYNGEE. V was pared by 3 bases and J by 2 bases, with 11 bases of the junction left unmatched. CDR3 size: 17 residues. CDR3: CASSGIIRGGTYNEQFF. The CDR3 bases are TGTGCCAGCAGCGGAATAATTCGCGGGGGAACCTACAATGAGCAGTTCTTC.

The chain uses TRBV7-2 and TRBJ1-3; tentatively, D is TRBD1 (5 bases). The germline gives CDR1 SGHTA, CDR2 FQGNSA. This CDR3 region has 13 residues. V was pared by 5 bases and J by 6 bases, with 11 bases between. The CDR3 reads CASSPRVLNTIYF. CDR3 coding DNA: TGTGCCAGCAGCCCCAGGGTACTAAACACCATATATTTT.

The gene calls are TRBV5-1 and TRBJ1-2, with 9 bases aligning to TRBD1. CDR1 and CDR2 (germline): SGHRS, YFSETQ. V lost 1 base to trimming and J lost 5 bases; unmatched junction nucleotides: 12. The CDR3 has 17 amino acids. As DNA, the CDR3 is TGCGCCAGCAGCTTGATAGGGGACAGGGTAGAATTTTATGGCTACACCTTC. This gives the protein CASSLIGDRVEFYGYTF.

The genes are TRBV9 and TRBJ2-3; 9 nucleotides match TRBD1. After removal of 4 bases from V and 2 bases from J, the junction contained 8 bases not matched to a gene. In germline, CDR1 is SGDLS, CDR2 YYNGEE. This CDR3 has 16 amino acids. As DNA, the CDR3 is TGTGCCAGCAGCCCACAGGGGGCTGGGGTCACAGATACGCAGTATTTT. Its protein product is CASSPQGAGVTDTQYF.

The CDR3 reads CASSLTGGENTIYF. CDR3 coding DNA: TGTGCCAGCAGTTTAACAGGGGGAGAAAACACCATATATTTT. The J gene is TRBJ1-3, the V gene TRBV28; TRBD1 aligns across 8 bases. The CDR3 totals 14 residues. CDR1 MDHEN and CDR2 SYDVKM come from the germline V gene. The V and J ends lost 2 bases and 6 bases, in that order; junction bases with no gene match: 3.

V gene TRBV10-3 combines with J gene TRBJ2-1; the D gene is possibly TRBD2 (6 bases). V lost 11 bases to trimming and J lost 7 bases, with 21 bases between them. The CDR3 runs 14 residues. Germline V lookup: CDR1 ENHRY, CDR2 SYGVKD. The CDR3 DNA sequence: TGTGCCGCCCGACTAGACGCTGGTCAGAATGAGCAGTTCTTC. Translated, it gives CAARLDAGQNEQFF.